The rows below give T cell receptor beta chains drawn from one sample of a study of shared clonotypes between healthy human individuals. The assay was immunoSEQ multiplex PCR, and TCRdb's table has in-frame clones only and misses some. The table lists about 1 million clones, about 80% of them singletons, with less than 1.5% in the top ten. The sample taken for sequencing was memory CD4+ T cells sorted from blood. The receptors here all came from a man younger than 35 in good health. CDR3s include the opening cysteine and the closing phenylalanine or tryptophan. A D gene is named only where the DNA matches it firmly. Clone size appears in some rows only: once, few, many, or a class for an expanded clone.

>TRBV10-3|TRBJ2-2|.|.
CAISEVRGKATGELFF
TGTGCCATCAGTGAGGTTAGGGGGAAGGCCACCGGGGAGCTGTTTTTT
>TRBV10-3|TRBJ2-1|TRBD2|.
CAIGTVAGGRAYNEQFF
TGTGCCATCGGAACCGTAGCGGGAGGGCGCGCCTACAATGAGCAGTTCTTC
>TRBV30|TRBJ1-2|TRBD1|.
CAWSKQGNYGYTF
TGTGCCTGGAGCAAACAGGGGAACTATGGCTACACCTTC
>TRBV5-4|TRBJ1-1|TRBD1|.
CASSAATGGGTEAFF
TGTGCCAGCAGCGCAGCAACAGGGGGCGGCACTGAAGCTTTCTTT
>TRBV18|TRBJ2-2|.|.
CASSPSTTNTGELFF
TGTGCCAGCTCACCGAGTACTACTAACACCGGGGAGCTGTTTTTT
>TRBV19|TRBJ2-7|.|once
CASSIGVSPSYEQYF
TGTGCCAGTAGTATTGGGGTTAGCCCTTCCTACGAGCAGTACTTC
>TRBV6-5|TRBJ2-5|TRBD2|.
CASSSGLATETQYF
TGTGCCAGCAGTTCCGGACTAGCAACGGAGACCCAGTACTTC
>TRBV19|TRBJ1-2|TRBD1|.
CASSIWAGGGYGYTF
TGTGCCAGTAGTATTTGGGCAGGGGGAGGATATGGCTACACCTTC
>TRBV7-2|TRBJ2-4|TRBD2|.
CASSLLVSGSKNIQYF
TGTGCCAGCAGCTTATTGGTTAGCGGGAGTAAAAACATTCAGTACTTC
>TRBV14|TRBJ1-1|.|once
CASSRDLNTEAFF
TGTGCCAGCAGCCGTGATCTCAACACTGAAGCTTTCTTT
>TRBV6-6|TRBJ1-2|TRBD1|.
CASTYTGTGGYTF
TGTGCCAGCACTTATACTGGGACAGGGGGCTACACCTTC
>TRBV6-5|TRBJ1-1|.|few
CASSYSGGTNTEAFF
TGTGCCAGCAGTTACTCTGGGGGGACGAACACTGAAGCTTTCTTT
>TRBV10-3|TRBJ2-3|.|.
CAISEGGTDTQYF
TGTGCCATTTCCGAGGGGGGCACAGATACGCAGTATTTT
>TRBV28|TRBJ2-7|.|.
CASRPQGGSYEQYF
TGTGCCAGCAGGCCCCAGGGTGGCTCCTACGAGCAGTACTTC
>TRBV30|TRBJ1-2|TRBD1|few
CAWRGQGAGGYTF
TGTGCCTGGAGGGGACAGGGGGCGGGTGGCTACACCTTC
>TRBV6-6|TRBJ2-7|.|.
CASSPITTSTSEQYF
TGTGCCAGCAGTCCAATCACGACAAGCACTAGCGAGCAGTACTTC
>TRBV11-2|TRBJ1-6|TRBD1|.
CASRRQGDNSPLHF
TGTGCCAGCAGACGACAGGGGGACAATTCACCCCTCCACTTT
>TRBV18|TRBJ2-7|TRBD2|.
CASSLQRGAYEQYF
TGTGCCAGCTCACTCCAGCGGGGTGCCTACGAGCAGTACTTC
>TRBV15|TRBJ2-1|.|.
CATTPWGANEQFF
TGTGCCACCACCCCGTGGGGGGCCAATGAGCAGTTCTTC
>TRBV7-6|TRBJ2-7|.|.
CASSPGGTAYEQYF
TGTGCCAGCAGCCCTGGGGGGACAGCGTACGAGCAGTACTTC
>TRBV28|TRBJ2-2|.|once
CASSAPIWGGELFF
TGTGCCAGCAGTGCCCCAATCTGGGGCGGGGAGCTGTTTTTT
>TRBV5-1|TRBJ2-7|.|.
CASSLGALGPDYEQYF
TGCGCCAGCAGCTTGGGAGCCCTGGGACCGGACTACGAGCAGTACTTC
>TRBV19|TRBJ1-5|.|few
CASSIDRSSNQPQHF
TGTGCCAGTAGTATAGACCGGTCTAGCAATCAGCCCCAGCATTTT
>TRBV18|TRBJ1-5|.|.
CASSPAQGSNQPQHF
TGTGCCAGCTCACCAGCCCAGGGTAGCAATCAGCCCCAGCATTTT
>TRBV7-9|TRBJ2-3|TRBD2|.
CASSKGQRGGLTDTQYF
TGTGCCAGCAGCAAAGGGCAGCGGGGGGGCCTGACAGATACGCAGTATTTT
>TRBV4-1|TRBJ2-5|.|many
CASSQELAGSQSQYF
TGCGCCAGCAGCCAAGAGCTCGCGGGAAGCCAGTCCCAGTACTTC
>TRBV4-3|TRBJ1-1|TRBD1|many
CASSQSKGEGANLTEAFF
TGCGCCAGCAGCCAATCTAAGGGGGAGGGGGCCAATCTAACTGAAGCTTTCTTT
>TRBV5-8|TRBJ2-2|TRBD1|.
CASSSQGLGTGELFF
TGTGCCAGCAGTTCACAGGGGCTGGGCACCGGGGAGCTGTTTTTT
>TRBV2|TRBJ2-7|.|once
CASAGTGLNEQYF
TGTGCCAGCGCGGGGACGGGACTTAACGAGCAGTACTTC
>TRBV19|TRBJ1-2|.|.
CASRPNGGNYGYTF
TGTGCCAGTAGGCCTAACGGGGGTAACTATGGCTACACCTTC
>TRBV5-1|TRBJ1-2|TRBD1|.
CASSSETGLHGYTF
TGCGCCAGCAGCTCCGAGACAGGGCTTCATGGCTACACCTTC
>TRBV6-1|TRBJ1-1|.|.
CASSEQLSEAFF
TGTGCCAGCAGTGAACAGCTGTCCGAAGCTTTCTTT
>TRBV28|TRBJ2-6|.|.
CASRSGSGANVLTF
TGTGCCAGCAGAAGCGGCTCTGGGGCCAACGTCCTGACTTTC
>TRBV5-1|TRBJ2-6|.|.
CASSFRSGSGANVLTF
TGCGCCAGCAGCTTTCGGTCTGGCTCTGGGGCCAACGTCCTGACTTTC
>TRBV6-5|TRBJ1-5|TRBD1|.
CASSGSGGSQPQHF
TGTGCCAGCAGTGGTTCAGGGGGTAGCCAGCCCCAGCATTTT
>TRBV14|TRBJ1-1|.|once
CASSRTGPEAFF
TGTGCCAGCAGCCGGACGGGACCTGAAGCTTTCTTT
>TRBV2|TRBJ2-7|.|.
CASSETFRAYEQYF
TGTGCCAGCAGTGAAACGTTTAGAGCCTACGAGCAGTACTTC
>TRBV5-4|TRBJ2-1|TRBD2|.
CASSFIGGNNEQFF
TGTGCCAGCAGCTTTATCGGGGGGAACAATGAGCAGTTCTTC
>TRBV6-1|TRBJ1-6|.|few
CASSEMGQNNSPLHF
TGTGCCAGCAGTGAAATGGGTCAGAATAATTCACCCCTCCACTTT
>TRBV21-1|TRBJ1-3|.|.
CASSKEQGADSSGNTIYF
TGTGCCAGCAGCAAAGAACAGGGGGCGGATAGCTCTGGAAACACCATATATTTT
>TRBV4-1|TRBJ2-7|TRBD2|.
CASRGTSGSYEQYF
TGCGCCAGCAGAGGGACTAGCGGATCCTACGAGCAGTACTTC
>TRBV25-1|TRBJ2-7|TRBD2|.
CASSAPGLAGYEQYF
TGTGCCAGCAGTGCCCCGGGACTAGCAGGCTACGAGCAGTACTTC
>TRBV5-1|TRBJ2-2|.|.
CASTLDRVNTGELFF
TGCGCCAGCACCCTTGACAGAGTCAACACCGGGGAGCTGTTTTTT
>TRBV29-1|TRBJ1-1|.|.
CSVRETNTEAFF
TGCAGCGTTAGGGAGACGAACACTGAAGCTTTCTTT
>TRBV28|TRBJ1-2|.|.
CASRMTGYWGYTF
TGTGCCAGCAGGATGACAGGCTACTGGGGCTACACCTTC
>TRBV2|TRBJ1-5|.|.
CASSEGGRAAQPQHF
TGTGCCAGCAGTGAAGGGGGCAGGGCAGCCCAGCCCCAGCATTTT
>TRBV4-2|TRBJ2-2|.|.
CASSQGFYPGELFF
TGTGCCAGCAGCCAAGGCTTTTATCCCGGGGAGCTGTTTTTT
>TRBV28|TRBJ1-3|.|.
CASSFPPHRGGPGNTIYF
TGTGCCAGCAGTTTCCCCCCCCATCGGGGTGGGCCTGGAAACACCATATATTTT
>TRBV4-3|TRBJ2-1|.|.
CASSQEGGPYNEQFF
TGCGCCAGCAGCCAAGAGGGGGGGCCCTACAATGAGCAGTTCTTC
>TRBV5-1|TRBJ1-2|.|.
CASSPLAEF
TGCGCCAGCAGCCCCCTTGCGGAGTTC
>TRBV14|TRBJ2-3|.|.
CASSQGTVFSTDTQYF
TGTGCCAGCAGCCAAGGGACAGTCTTTAGCACAGATACGCAGTATTTT
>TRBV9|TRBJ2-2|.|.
CASSPQSHANTGELFF
TGTGCCAGCAGCCCCCAGAGCCACGCGAACACCGGGGAGCTGTTTTTT
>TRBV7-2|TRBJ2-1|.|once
CASSSPRNHEQFF
TGTGCCAGCAGCTCCCCTAGAAACCATGAGCAGTTCTTC
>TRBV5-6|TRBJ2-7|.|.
CASSLYTGRTYEQYF
TGTGCCAGCAGCTTGTATACAGGGAGGACCTACGAGCAGTACTTC
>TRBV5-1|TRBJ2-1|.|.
CASSQGYRNEQFF
TGCGCCAGCAGCCAGGGGTATAGGAATGAGCAGTTCTTC
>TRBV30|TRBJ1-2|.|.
CAWRKVGPTNYGYTF
TGTGCCTGGAGGAAAGTCGGGCCGACTAACTATGGCTACACCTTC
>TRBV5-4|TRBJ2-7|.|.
CASSSPWGSYEQYF
TGTGCCAGCAGCTCCCCTTGGGGGTCCTACGAGCAGTACTTC